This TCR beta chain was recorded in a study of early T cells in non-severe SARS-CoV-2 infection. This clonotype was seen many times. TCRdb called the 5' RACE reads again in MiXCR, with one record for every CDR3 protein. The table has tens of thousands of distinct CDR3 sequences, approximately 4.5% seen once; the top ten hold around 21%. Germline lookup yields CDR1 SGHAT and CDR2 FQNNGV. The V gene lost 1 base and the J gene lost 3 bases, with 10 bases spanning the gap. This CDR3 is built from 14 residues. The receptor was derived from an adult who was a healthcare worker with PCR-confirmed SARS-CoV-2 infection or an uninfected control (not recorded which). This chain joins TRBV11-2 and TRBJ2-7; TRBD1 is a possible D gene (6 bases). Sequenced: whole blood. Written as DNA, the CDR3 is TGTGCCAGCAGCTTAGCCAGGGGTCACTACGAGCAGTACTTC. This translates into CASSLARGHYEQYF.